Below, one T cell receptor beta chain is given with its context. Its antigen remains unidentified. The sort gate was single viable CD3+CD4+CD8-CD45RO+ cells for memory CD4+ T cells. Total CD4+ T cells were enriched by CD4 positive selection. The CDR3 loop spans 14 amino acids. V lost 5 bases and J lost 1, with 11 bases in between. Looked up from germline, CDR1 is SEHNR and CDR2 is FQNEAQ (reference sequence). As originally analysed: Out-of-frame sequences were removed, leaving 2,204,828 distinct TCRbeta sequences. Some clones are missing from TCRdb's copy, which holds only in-frame ones; the method was immunoSEQ multiplex PCR. V and J calls and clone size are copied from that table; D and trimming were computed from the DNA. The sample lists 40,000 to 50,000 clones, 76% seen once, with roughly 2% in the top ten. This specimen comes from a study of memory CD4+ T cells and cytomegalovirus serostatus. In the study overall: Of the healthy Belgian adults, 9 were CMV seropositive and 20 to 30 seronegative.

Regarding the study as a whole: Of around 160 reported CMV TCRbeta sequences, just over 65 were found in memory CD4+ repertoires.

The chain employs TRBV7-9 and TRBJ1-1; possible D gene TRBD1, 6 bases. The sequenced sample was memory CD4+ T cells from blood. The receptor was derived from an adult in good health and CMV-seronegative. In nucleotides, the CDR3 is TGTGCCAGCAGCCCACGGGACACGAACACTGAAGCTTTCTTT. Translating it yields CASSPRDTNTEAFF.